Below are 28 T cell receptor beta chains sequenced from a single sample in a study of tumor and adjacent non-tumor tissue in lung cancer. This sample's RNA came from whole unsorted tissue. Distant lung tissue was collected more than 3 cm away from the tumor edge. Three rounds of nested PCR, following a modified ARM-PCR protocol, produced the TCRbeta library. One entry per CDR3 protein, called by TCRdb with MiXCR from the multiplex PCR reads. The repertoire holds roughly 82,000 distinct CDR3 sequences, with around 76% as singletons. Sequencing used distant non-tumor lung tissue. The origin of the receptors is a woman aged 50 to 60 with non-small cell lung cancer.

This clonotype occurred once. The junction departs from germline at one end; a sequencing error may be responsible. The CDR3 bases are TGTGCCAGCAACCCCGGGACAGGGCTGACCCGGTACTTC. Amino acid sequence: CASNPGTGLTRYF. This sequence joins TRBV5-6 and TRBJ2-5; 9 bases agree with TRBD1. Looked up from germline, CDR1 is SGHDT and CDR2 is YYEEEE. CDR3 size: 13 residues.

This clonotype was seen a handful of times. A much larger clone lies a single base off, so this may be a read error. The CDR3 spells CASGASGNPYNEQFF. The CDR3 nucleotides are TGTGCCAGCGGCGCTAGCGGGAACCCCTACAATGAGCAGTTCTTC. The V call is TRBV4-2, the J call TRBJ2-1; TRBD2 agrees at 9 bases. Germline loops: CDR1 LGHNA, CDR2 YNFKEQ. The CDR3 has 15 residues. V gave up 8 bases and J gave up 2 bases; unmatched junction bases: 7.

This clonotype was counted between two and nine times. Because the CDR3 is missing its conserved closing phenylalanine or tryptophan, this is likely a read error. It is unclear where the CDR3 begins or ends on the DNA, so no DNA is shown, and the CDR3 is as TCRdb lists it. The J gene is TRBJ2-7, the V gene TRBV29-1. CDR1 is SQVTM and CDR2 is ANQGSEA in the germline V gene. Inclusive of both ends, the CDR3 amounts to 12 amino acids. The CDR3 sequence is CSVFTDSYEQCL.

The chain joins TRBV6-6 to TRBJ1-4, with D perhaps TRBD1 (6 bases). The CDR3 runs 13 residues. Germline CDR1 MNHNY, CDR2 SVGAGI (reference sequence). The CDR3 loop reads CACRAGADEKLFF. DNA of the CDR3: TGTGCTTGCAGGGCAGGGGCTGATGAAAAACTGTTTTTT.

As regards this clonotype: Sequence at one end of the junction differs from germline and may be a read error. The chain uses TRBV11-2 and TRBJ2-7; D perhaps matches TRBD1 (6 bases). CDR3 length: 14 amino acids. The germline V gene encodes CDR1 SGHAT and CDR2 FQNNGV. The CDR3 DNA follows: TGTGCCAGCAGCTTAGTCAGGGACAACTACGAGCAGTGCTTC. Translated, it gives CASSLVRDNYEQCF.

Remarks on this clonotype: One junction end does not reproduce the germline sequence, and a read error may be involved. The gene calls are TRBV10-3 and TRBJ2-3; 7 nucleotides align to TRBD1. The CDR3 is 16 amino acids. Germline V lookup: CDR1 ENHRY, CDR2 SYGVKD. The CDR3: CAISEGGQSVADTQYF. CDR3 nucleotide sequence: TGTGCCATCAGTGAGGGGGGACAGTCGGTCGCAGATACGCAATATTTT.

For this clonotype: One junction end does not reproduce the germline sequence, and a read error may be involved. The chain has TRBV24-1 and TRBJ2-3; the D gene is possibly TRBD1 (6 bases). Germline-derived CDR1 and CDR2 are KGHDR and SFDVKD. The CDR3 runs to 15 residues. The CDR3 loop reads CAISDPGVRTDTQYF. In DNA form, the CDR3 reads TGTGCCATCAGTGATCCAGGGGTAAGAACAGATACGCAGTATTTT.

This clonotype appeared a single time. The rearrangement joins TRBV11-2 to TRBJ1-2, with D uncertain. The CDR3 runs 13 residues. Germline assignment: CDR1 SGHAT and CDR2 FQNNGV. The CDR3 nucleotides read TGTGTCACTGGACCCGGGAAATACTATGGCTACACCTTC. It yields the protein CVTGPGKYYGYTF.

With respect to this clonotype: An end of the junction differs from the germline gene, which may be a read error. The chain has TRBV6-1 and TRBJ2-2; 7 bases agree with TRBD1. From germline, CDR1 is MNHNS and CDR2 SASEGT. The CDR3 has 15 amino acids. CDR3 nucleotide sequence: TGTGCCGGCAGTGAAATAGAGGGGGCGGTCGGGGAGCTGTTTTTC. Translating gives CAGSEIEGAVGELFF.

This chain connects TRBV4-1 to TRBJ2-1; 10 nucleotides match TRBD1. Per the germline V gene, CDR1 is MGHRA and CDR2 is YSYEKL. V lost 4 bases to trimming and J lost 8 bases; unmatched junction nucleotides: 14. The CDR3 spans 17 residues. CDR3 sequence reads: CASSRGVGDRGYHEQFF. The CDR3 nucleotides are TGCGCCAGCAGCCGAGGGGTCGGGGACAGGGGATACCATGAGCAGTTCTTC.

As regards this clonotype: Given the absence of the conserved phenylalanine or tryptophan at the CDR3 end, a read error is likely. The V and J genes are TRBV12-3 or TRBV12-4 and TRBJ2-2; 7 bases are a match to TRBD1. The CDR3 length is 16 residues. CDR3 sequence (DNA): TGTGCCAGCAGTTTAGGGACAGGAACAAACACAGGGGAACTGTTTTCT. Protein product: CASSLGTGTNTGELFS.

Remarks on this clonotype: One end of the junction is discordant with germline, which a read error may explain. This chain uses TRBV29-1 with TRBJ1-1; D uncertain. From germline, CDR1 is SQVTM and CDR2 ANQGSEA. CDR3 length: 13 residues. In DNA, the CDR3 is TGCTGCGTTGGTCCTACAGAGAACACTGAAGCTTTCTTT. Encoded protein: CCVGPTENTEAFF.

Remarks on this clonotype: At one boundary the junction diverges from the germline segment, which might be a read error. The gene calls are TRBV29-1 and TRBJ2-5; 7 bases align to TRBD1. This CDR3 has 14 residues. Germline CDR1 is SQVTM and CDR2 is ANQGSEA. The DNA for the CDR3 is TGCAGCGTTGTAGGGGACAGTCCCCAAGAGACACAGTACTTC. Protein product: CSVVGDSPQETQYF.

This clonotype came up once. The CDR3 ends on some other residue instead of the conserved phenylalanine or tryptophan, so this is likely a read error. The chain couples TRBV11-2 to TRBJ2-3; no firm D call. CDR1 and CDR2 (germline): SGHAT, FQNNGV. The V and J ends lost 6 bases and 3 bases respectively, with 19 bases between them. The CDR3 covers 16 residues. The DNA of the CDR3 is TGTGCCAGCAGTTTTCCCCGTCTAGGTTTGACAGATACGCAGTATCTC. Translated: CASSFPRLGLTDTQYL.

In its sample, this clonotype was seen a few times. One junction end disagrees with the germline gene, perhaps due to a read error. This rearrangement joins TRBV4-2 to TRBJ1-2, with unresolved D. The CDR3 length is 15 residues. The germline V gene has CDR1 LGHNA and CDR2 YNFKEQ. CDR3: CTSSQDLGVNYGHTF. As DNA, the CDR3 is TGTACCAGCAGCCAAGATTTAGGCGTTAACTATGGCCACACCTTC.

In DNA, the CDR3 is TGTGCCAGCAGTAAACCCAGGGAGCAAAAGTGCGAGCAGTACTTC. Translation: CASSKPREQKCEQYF. This chain links TRBV6-5 with TRBJ2-7; perhaps D is TRBD1 or TRBD2 (5 bases each). Trimming pared 5 bases from V and 6 bases from J, leaving 20 bases between. Looked up from germline, CDR1 is MNHEY and CDR2 is SVGAGI. The length of the CDR3 is 15 residues.

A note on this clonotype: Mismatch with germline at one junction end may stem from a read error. The CDR3 nucleotides are TGTGCCAGCAGTGAATTTGGTCAGGGCTCCATCGAAAACATTGAAGCTTTCTTT. It specifies CASSEFGQGSIENIEAFF. The V call is TRBV6-1, the J call TRBJ1-1; D may be TRBD1 (5 bases). CDR1 and CDR2 (germline): MNHNS, SASEGT. The CDR3 consists of 18 residues.

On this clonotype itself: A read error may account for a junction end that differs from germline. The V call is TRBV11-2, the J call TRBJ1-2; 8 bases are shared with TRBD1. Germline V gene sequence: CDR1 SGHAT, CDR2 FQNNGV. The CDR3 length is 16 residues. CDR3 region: CVSSLETGGRGYGYTF. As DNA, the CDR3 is TGTGTCAGCAGTTTAGAAACAGGGGGTCGAGGATATGGCTACACCTTC.

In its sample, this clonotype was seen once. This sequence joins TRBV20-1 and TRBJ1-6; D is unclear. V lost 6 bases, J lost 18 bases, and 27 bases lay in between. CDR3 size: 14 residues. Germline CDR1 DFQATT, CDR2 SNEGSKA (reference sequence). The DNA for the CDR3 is TGCAGTGCCTATAGACAAGAAGGAGATTCACGCCCCCACTTT. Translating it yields CSAYRQEGDSRPHF.

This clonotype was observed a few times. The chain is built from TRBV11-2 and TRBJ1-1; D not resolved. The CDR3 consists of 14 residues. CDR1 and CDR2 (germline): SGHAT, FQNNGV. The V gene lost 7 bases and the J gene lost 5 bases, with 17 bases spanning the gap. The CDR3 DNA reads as TGTGCCAGCAATTTACTAATGCTGGGAACTGAAGCTTTCTTT. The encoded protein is CASNLLMLGTEAFF.

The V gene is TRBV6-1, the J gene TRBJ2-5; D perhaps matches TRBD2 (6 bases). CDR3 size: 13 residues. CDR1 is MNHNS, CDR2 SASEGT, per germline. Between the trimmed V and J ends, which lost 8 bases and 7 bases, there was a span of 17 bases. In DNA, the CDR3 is TGTGCCAGCTGCCGGGGAATGGGAGGGACCCAGTACTTC. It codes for CASCRGMGGTQYF.

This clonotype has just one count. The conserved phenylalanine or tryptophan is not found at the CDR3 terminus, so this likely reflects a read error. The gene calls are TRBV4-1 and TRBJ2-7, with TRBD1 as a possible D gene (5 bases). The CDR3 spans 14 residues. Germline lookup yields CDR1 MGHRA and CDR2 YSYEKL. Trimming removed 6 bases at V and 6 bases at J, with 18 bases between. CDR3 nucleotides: TGCGCCAGCAGGCAGCAGATACAGGCACGCGAGCAGTACCTC. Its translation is CASRQQIQAREQYL.

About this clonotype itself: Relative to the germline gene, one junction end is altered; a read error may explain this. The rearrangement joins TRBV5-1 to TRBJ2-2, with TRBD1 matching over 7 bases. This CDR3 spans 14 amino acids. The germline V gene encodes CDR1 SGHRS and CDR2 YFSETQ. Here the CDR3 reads CASNRTGNTGELLF. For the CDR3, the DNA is TGCGCCAGCAACCGGACAGGTAACACCGGGGAGCTGTTGTTT.

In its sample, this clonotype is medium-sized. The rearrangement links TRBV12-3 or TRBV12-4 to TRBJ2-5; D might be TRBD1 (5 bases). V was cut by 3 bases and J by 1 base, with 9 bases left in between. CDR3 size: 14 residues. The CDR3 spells CASSLGTGQETQYF. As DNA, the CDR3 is TGTGCCAGCAGTTTGGGAACAGGCCAAGAGACCCAGTACTTC.

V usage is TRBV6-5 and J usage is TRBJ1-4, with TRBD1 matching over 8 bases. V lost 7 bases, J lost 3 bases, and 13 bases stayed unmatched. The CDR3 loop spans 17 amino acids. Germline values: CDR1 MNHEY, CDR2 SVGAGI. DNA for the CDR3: TGTGCCAGCAACCATTTTAACCCAGGGGGCTCTAATGAAAAACTGTTTTTT. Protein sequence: CASNHFNPGGSNEKLFF.

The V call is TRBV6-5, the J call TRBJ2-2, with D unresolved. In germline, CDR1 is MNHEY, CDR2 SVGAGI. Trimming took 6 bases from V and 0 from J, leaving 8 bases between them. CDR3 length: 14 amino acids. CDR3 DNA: TGTGCCAGCAGGAGCATATCGAACACCGGGGAGCTGTTTTTT. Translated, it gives CASRSISNTGELFF.

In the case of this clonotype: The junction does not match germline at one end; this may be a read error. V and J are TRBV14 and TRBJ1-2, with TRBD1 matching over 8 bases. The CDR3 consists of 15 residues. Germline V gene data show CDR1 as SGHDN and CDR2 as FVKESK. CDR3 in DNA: TGTGCCATCAGCCAAGGGGACAGGTGGGACTATGGCTACAGCTTC. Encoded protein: CAISQGDRWDYGYSF. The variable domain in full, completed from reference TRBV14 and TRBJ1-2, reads EAGVTQFPSHSVIEKGQTVTLRCDPISGHDNLYWYRRVMGKEIKFLLHFVKESKQDESGMPNNRFLAERTGGTYSTLKVQPAELEDSGVYFCAISQGDRWDYGYSFGSGTRLTVV.

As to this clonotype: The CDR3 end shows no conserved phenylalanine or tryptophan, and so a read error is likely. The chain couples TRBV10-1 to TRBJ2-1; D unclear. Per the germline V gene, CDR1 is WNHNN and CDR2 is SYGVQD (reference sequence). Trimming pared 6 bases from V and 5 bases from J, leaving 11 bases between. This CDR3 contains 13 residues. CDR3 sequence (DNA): TGCGCCAGCAGCGGTCCTACCGACAATGAGCAGTTCTTA. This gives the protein CASSGPTDNEQFL.